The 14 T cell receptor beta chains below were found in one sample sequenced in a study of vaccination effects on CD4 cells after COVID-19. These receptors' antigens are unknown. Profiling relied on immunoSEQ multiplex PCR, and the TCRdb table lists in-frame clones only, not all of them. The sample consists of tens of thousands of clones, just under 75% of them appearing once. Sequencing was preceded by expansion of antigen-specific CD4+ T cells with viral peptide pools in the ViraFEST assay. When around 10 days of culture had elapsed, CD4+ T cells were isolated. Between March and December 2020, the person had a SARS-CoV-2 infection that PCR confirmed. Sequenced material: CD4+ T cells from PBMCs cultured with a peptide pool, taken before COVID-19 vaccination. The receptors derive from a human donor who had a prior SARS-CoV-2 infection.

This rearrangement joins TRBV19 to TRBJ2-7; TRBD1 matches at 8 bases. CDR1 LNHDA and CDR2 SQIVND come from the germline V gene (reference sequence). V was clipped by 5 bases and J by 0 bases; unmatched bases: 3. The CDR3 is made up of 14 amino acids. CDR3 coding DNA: TGTGCCAGTAGTGGGACAGGTAGCTCCTACGAGCAGTACTTC. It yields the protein CASSGTGSSYEQYF. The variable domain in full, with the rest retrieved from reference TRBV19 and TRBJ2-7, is DGGITQSPKYLFRKEGQNVTLSCEQNLNHDAMYWYRQDPGQGLRLIYYSQIVNDFQKGDIAEGYSVSREKKESFPLTVTSAQKNPTAFYLCASSGTGSSYEQYFGPGTRLTVT.

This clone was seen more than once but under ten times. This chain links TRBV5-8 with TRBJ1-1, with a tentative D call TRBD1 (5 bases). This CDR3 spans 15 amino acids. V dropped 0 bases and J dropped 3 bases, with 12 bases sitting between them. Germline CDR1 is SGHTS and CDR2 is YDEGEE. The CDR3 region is CASSLGRGRDTEAFF. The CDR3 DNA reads TGTGCCAGCAGCTTGGGTAGGGGCCGGGACACTGAAGCTTTCTTT. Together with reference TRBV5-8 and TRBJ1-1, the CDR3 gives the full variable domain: EAGVTQSPTHLIKTRGQQATLRCSPISGHTSVYWYQQALGLGLQFLLWYDEGEERNRGNFPPRFSGRQFPNYSSELNVNALELEDSALYLCASSLGRGRDTEAFFGQGTRLTVV.

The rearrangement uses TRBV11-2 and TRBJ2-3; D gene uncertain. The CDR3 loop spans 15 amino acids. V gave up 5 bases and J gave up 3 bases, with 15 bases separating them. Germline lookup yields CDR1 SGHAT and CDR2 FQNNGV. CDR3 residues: CASSQQSSFTDTQYF. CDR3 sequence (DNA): TGTGCCAGCAGCCAACAGAGCAGTTTTACAGATACGCAGTATTTT.

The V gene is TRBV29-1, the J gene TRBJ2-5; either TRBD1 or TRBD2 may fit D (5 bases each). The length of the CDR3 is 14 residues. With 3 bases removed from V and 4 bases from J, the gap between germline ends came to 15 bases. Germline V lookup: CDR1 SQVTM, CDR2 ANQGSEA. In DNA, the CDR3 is TGCAGCGTTGATCAGTTCGGGGCGAGAGAGACCCAGTACTTC. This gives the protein CSVDQFGARETQYF.

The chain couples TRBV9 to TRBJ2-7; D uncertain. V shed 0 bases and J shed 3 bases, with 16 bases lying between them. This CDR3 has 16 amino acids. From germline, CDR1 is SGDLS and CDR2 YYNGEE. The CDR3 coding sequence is TGTGCCAGCAGCGTAGCCCCCTCCGGGCGCCTCTACGAGCAGTACTTC. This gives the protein CASSVAPSGRLYEQYF.

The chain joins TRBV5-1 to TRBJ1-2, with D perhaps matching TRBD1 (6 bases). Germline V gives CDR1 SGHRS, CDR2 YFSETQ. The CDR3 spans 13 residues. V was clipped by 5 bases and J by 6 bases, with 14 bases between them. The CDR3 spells CASRKGGEDGYTF. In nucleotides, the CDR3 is TGCGCCAGCAGGAAGGGGGGAGAAGATGGCTACACCTTC. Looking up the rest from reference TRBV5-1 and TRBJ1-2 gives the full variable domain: KAGVTQTPRYLIKTRGQQVTLSCSPISGHRSVSWYQQTPGQGLQFLFEYFSETQRNKGNFPGRFSGRQFSNSRSEMNVSTLELGDSALYLCASRKGGEDGYTFGSGTRLTVV.

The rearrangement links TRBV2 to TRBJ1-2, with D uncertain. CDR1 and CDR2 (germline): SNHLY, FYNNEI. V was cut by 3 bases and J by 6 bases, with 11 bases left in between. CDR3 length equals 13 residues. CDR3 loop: CASSDLGRNGYTF. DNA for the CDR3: TGTGCCAGCAGTGACTTAGGGAGGAATGGCTACACCTTC.

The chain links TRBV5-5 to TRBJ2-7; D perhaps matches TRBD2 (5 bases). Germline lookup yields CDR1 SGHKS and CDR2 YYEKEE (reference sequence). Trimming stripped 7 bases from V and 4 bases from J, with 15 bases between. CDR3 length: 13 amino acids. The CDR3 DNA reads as TGTGCCAGCGGACGGGATCCAGAATACGAGCAGTACTTC. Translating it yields CASGRDPEYEQYF.

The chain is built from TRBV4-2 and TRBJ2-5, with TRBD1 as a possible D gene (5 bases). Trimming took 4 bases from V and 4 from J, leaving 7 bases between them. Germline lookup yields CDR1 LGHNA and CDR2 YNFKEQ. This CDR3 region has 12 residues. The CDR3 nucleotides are TGTGCCAGCAGCCGGGGCCCAGAGACCCAGTACTTC. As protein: CASSRGPETQYF.

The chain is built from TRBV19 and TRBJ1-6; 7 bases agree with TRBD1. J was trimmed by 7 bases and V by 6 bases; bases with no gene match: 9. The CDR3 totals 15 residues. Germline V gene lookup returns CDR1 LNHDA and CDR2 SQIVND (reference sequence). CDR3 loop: CASSETGSGNSPLHF. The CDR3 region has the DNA TGTGCCAGTAGCGAGACAGGGTCAGGAAATTCACCCCTCCACTTT.

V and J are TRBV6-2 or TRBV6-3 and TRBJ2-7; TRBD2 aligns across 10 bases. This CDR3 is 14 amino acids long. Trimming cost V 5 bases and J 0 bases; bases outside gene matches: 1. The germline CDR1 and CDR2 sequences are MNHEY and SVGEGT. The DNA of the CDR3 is TGTGCCAGCAGTACTAGCGGGGACTCCTACGAGCAGTACTTC. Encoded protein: CASSTSGDSYEQYF.

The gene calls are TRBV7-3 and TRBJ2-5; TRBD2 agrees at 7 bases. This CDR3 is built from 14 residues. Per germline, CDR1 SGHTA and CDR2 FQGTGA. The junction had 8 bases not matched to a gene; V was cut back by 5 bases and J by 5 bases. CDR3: CASSPSGISETQYF. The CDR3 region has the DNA TGTGCCAGCAGCCCAAGCGGGATCTCGGAGACCCAGTACTTC.

The DNA of the CDR3 is TGTGCCAGCAGCCAAGGGACTAGCGGGAGCCAGCAGTACTTC. Its protein is CASSQGTSGSQQYF. The chain joins TRBV14 to TRBJ2-7, with TRBD2 identical over 13 bases. Trimming took 1 base from V and 8 from J; bases not matched to a gene: 2. In germline, CDR1 is SGHDN, CDR2 FVKESK. CDR3 length equals 14 residues.

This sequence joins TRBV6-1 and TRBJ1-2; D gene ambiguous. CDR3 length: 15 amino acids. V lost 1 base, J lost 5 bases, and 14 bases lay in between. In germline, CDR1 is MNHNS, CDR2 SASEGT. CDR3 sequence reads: CASSEEVYGFYGYTF. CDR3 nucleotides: TGTGCCAGCAGTGAAGAAGTTTACGGCTTTTATGGCTACACCTTC.